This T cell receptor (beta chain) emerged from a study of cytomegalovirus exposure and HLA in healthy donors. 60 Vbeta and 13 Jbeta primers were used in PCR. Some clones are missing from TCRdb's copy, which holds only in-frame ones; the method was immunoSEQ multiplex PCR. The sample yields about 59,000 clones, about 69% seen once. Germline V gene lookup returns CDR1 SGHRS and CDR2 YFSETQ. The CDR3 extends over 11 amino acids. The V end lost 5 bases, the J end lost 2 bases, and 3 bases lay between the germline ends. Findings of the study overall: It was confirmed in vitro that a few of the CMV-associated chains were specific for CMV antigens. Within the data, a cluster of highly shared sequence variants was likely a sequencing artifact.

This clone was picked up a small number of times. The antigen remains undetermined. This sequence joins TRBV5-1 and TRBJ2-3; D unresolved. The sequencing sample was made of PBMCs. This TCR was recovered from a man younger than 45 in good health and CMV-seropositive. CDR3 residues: CASSYTDTQYF. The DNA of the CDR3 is TGCGCCAGCAGTTACACAGATACGCAGTATTTT.